The entry below gives a single T cell receptor beta chain sequence along with its context. One junction end does not reproduce the germline sequence, and a read error may be involved. The CDR3 has 20 amino acids. Germline lookup yields CDR1 SGHAT and CDR2 FQNNGV. Constant-region priming of about 0.5 ug total RNA yielded TCR beta cDNA. Slightly modified ARM-PCR served as the procedure for the TCR beta libraries. These libraries came from three rounds of nested multiplex PCR. TRBV1-TRBV30 forward primers and a C-beta reverse primer were used in the first two PCR rounds, which each ran for around 11 cycles. TCRdb re-derived calls from the multiplex PCR reads in MiXCR, one entry per CDR3 protein. The sample yields more than 20,000 distinct CDR3 sequences, 60% to 80% seen once. This record comes from a study of tumor-infiltrating lymphocytes in primary liver carcinoma. The source material, roughly 20-31 mg of unsorted bulk tissue, was used to co-extract RNA and DNA. Every tumor sample had over 75% viable tumor cells.

The V call is TRBV11-2, the J call TRBJ1-1, with 8 bases fitting TRBD1. This TCR came from a woman in her thirties with primary liver carcinoma and hepatitis B virus infection. Sequenced: liver tumor tissue from sampling region 1. Subset here: tumor region T1, superior pole. The CDR3 sequence is CTSSARGRGRKKWSSTEAFF. The CDR3 region has the DNA TGTACCAGCAGCGCTCGGGGCAGGGGGCGCAAGAAGTGGAGTAGCACTGAAGCTTTCTTT.